The present entry profiles one TCR beta chain with its context. This specimen belongs to a study of PD-1 blockade in classical Hodgkin lymphoma. Every patient had relapsed following autologous stem cell transplantation, and cohorts differed in brentuximab vedotin exposure. The germline V gene encodes CDR1 MNHEY and CDR2 SVGAGI. The V gene lost 4 bases and the J gene lost 0 bases, with 10 bases spanning the gap. The CDR3 is 14 residues long. Some clones are missing from TCRdb's copy, which holds only in-frame ones; the method was immunoSEQ multiplex PCR. The top ten clones hold over 9.5% of a sample with around 40,000 clones, 76% of them seen once.

The source was peripheral blood mononuclear cells (PBMCs), collected at baseline. This receptor was taken from a human donor with classical Hodgkin lymphoma. The J gene is TRBJ2-7, the V gene TRBV6-5; no clear D gene. This CDR3 is CASSLNGLSYEQYF. The CDR3 nucleotides are TGTGCCAGCAGTTTGAACGGCCTCTCCTACGAGCAGTACTTC.